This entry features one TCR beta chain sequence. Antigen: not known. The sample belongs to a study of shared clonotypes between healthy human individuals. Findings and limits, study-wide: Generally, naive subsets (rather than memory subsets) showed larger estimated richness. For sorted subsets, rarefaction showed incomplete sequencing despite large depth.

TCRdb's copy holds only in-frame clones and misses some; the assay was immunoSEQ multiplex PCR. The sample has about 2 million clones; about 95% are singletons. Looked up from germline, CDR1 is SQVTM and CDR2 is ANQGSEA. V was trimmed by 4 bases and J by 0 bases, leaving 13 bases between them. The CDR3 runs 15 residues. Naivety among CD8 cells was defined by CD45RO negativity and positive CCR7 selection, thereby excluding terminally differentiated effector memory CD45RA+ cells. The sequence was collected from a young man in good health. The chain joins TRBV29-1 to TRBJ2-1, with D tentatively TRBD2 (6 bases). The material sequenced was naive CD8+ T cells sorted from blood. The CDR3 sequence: CSVVGGASSYNEQFF. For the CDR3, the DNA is TGCAGCGTTGTTGGCGGGGCCAGCTCCTACAATGAGCAGTTCTTC.